The 2 T cell receptor beta chains below all came from one sample that was sequenced in a study of early T cells in non-severe SARS-CoV-2 infection. Each CDR3 protein gets one entry after TCRdb re-called the 5' RACE reads with MiXCR. The table includes approximately 56,000 distinct CDR3 sequences, about 16% detected once. The sample in question was whole blood, obtained at baseline. The receptors derive from an adult who was a healthcare worker with PCR-confirmed SARS-CoV-2 infection or an uninfected control (not recorded which).

This clonotype was counted between two and nine times. The gene calls are TRBV12-3 or TRBV12-4 and TRBJ1-1; D is unclear. V was cut by 3 bases and J by 1 base, with 9 bases left in between. There are 14 residues in the CDR3. The CDR3 protein is CASSFRGGNTEAFF. The CDR3 DNA reads as TGTGCCAGCAGTTTTCGCGGCGGGAACACTGAAGCTTTCTTT.

This clonotype was found a few times. The chain links TRBV20-1 to TRBJ2-3, with a possible D match to TRBD2 (5 bases). Trimming shortened V by 1 base and J by 5 bases, and 13 bases separated the two germline ends. Germline loops: CDR1 DFQATT, CDR2 SNEGSKA (reference sequence). CDR3 size: 14 residues. CDR3 coding DNA: TGCAGTGCTAGAGGAGCGGCCGTGGGAGATACGCAGTATTTT. Its translation: CSARGAAVGDTQYF.